The sequence of this T cell receptor (beta chain) was determined in a study of identical twins (dated by TCRdb to the mid-2010s). The study in broad terms: TCR alpha and beta repertoires from monozygotic twins, unrelated adults of various ages and cord blood were deep-sequenced to test whether fetal clonotypes persist. Replicate twin experiments were performed at different times using different library preparation protocols to rule out contamination. Paper-wide results and their limitations: In monozygotic twins, recombination models systematically underestimated out-of-frame TCR alpha sharing, but the models matched the sharing seen between unrelated individuals. Fewer insertions were carried by abundant cord blood beta clonotypes; a weaker similar trend was observed in young adult naive repertoires, while no such trend was observed in memory repertoires. Zero-insertion analyses could be partly confounded by invariant T cells such as MAIT and iNKT, though diverse VJ usage argued against such confounding for most clonotypes. Because the same donors could not be followed over many years, conclusions were based on cross-sectional statistical analysis. Compared with coincidental sharing between unrelated individuals, an excess of low generation-probability sequences was observed among out-of-frame TCR alpha sequences shared between twins. In beta out-of-frame sequences, excess twin sharing was weaker, because having fewer shared sequences lowered the signal-to-noise ratio.

Libraries were made using 5' RACE. These reads were obtained on an Illumina HiSeq 2000. A universal primer binding site was introduced by template switching, and a unique molecular identifier was present in the final cDNA, enabling accurate counting of TCR cDNA molecules. Specific primers in the conserved constant-segment region were used to synthesize first-strand cDNA for TCR alpha and beta chains. To control for contamination, each cDNA library was double barcoded with a SMART-Mk sample barcode plus Illumina barcodes. TruSeq adapter sequences along with Illumina sample barcodes were introduced in two successive PCR steps. Sequencing of the TCR alpha and beta cDNA libraries was done on the Illumina HiSeq platform using custom primers. On the authors' methods: Raw reads were processed with MiGEC to extract unique molecular identifiers, and MiXCR was used to determine CDR3 positions. Recombination models were inferred per individual with the repgenHMM and IGoR tools using an EM algorithm. Shared clonotype analysis was performed with the tcR package in R, normalizing sharing by the product of cloneset sizes. To study raw recombination free of thymic and clonal selection effects, out-of-frame nonproductive sequences were analyzed. The public reads were run again by TCRdb, first through fastp at Q25 and then through MiXCR, and only productive beta chains were kept. Identical CDR3 protein sequences are pooled into one entry, listed with their most common genes and DNA. The V and J calls follow TCRdb's processing rather than the paper's. The sample table holds roughly 1.6 million distinct CDR3 sequences, of which 32% were seen once. About 0.25% of the sample belongs to the ten largest clones.

Every donor in the study was a healthy Caucasian. From its cysteine to its phenylalanine, the CDR3 spans 17 amino acids. Of the read, only the CDR3 DNA is kept; its 51 bases are in frame from base 1. Via the germline V gene, CDR1 is MGHDK and CDR2 SYGVNS. V ends up 5 bases short and J 5 bases short, with an unmatched junction base count of 6. In its sample, this clonotype was seen once. This receptor's antigen is unknown. Base qualities are not provided; no much larger clone lies one nucleotide away. What was sequenced was cord blood. This chain is built from TRBV25-1 and TRBJ2-1; TRBD2 fits 16 bases in the junction. The receptor comes from a newborn girl in good health. At the DNA level, the sequence is TGTGCCAGCAGTCTAGGGACTAGCGGGGGGGTCCACAATGAGCAGTTCTTC. Protein translation: CASSLGTSGGVHNEQFF. The CDR3 plus the reference TRBV25-1 and TRBJ2-1 genes for the other parts give the full variable domain: EADIYQTPRYLVIGTGKKITLECSQTMGHDKMYWYQQDPGMELHLIHYSYGVNSTEKGDLSSESTVSRIRTEHFPLTLESARPSHTSQYLCASSLGTSGGVHNEQFFGPGTRLTVL.